The present entry profiles one T cell receptor (beta chain) with its context. CDR1 is MNHNY, CDR2 SVGAGI, per germline (reference sequence). The germline V and J ends were trimmed by 4 bases and 3 bases, with 13 bases remaining between them. This CDR3 contains 15 residues. Original data processing: Amplifying reference gene primers gave estimates of nucleated cell counts. Assay used: immunoSEQ multiplex PCR; TCRdb lists only in-frame clones, some missing. V and J calls and clone size follow that table, whereas D and trimming were derived from the DNA. In the table there are about 80,000 clones, 78% of which are singletons. These data belong to a study of blood T cell repertoires in COVID-19.

This TCR was sampled from a human donor in a cohort sampled during active COVID-19. The specimen sequenced was peripheral blood. The rearrangement links TRBV6-6 to TRBJ1-5; TRBD1 is a possible D gene (6 bases). DNA for the CDR3: TGTGCCAGCAGTTCTCCCGACAGGAACAATCAGCCCCAGCATTTT. Protein: CASSSPDRNNQPQHF.